The T cell receptor (beta chain) described here comes from a study of T cell changes during pregnancy in multiple sclerosis. Only in-frame clones appear in the TCRdb table, and some are missing; sequencing was by immunoSEQ multiplex PCR. The data hold tens of thousands of clones, with roughly 90% observed a single time. This clone showed up just once. The sequence derives from a female donor with multiple sclerosis, enrolled in a pregnancy study. Sequenced here: CD8+ T cells from peripheral blood mononuclear cells, sampled before pregnancy.

The CDR3 loop reads CASSLGWGATNTEAFF. For the CDR3, the DNA is TGTGCCAGCAGCCTCGGTTGGGGAGCGACGAACACTGAAGCTTTCTTT. The rearrangement joins TRBV5-4 to TRBJ1-1; D is ambiguous. Germline loops: CDR1 SGHNT, CDR2 YYREEE (reference sequence). The V end was cut by 4 bases, the J end by 1 base, with 17 bases between. This CDR3 has 16 amino acids.